The next 23 T cell receptor beta chains were all read from a single sample in a study of somatic mutations in cytotoxic T cells in rheumatoid arthritis. Clones were read by immunoSEQ multiplex PCR, and TCRdb kept only the in-frame ones, dropping some. Among approximately 4,800 clones, roughly 86% were seen once, and the ten largest hold around a third. The source material was CD8+ T cells sorted from blood. The receptors here all came from a woman between 50 and 59 years old with rheumatoid arthritis.

V is TRBV7-8 and J is TRBJ1-5, with 7 bases fitting TRBD1. CDR3 length equals 14 residues. Looked up from germline, CDR1 is SGHVS and CDR2 is FQNEAQ. The ends lost 5 bases at V and 7 bases at J; junction bases unmatched: 8. For the CDR3, the DNA is TGTGCCAGCAGCGGCTCAGGGGGGCGACAGCCCCAGCATTTT. Residues: CASSGSGGRQPQHF.

The chain uses TRBV5-6 and TRBJ1-2; D gene ambiguous. Germline V gives CDR1 SGHDT, CDR2 YYEEEE. Between the trimmed V and J ends, which lost 6 bases and 6 bases, there was a span of 15 bases. The CDR3 is made up of 13 amino acids. This CDR3 reads CASTLGRVDGYTF. DNA for the CDR3: TGTGCCAGCACCCTGGGGAGGGTAGATGGCTACACCTTC.

The rearrangement links TRBV9 to TRBJ2-5; D is unresolved. V lost 7 bases and J lost 1, with 20 bases in between. Germline V gene lookup returns CDR1 SGDLS and CDR2 YYNGEE. The CDR3 has 16 residues. CDR3 protein: CASPDTPEPTQETQYF. As DNA, the CDR3 is TGTGCCAGCCCCGACACCCCCGAACCCACCCAAGAGACCCAGTACTTC.

The V call is TRBV4-1, the J call TRBJ2-2; D might be TRBD1 (5 bases). With 4 bases removed from V and 2 bases from J, the gap between germline ends came to 14 bases. Germline V lookup: CDR1 MGHRA, CDR2 YSYEKL. The CDR3 runs to 16 residues. CDR3 sequence: CASSRAGLVNTGELFF. In DNA, the CDR3 is TGCGCCAGCAGCCGGGCAGGGCTGGTCAACACCGGGGAGCTGTTTTTT.

This chain joins TRBV6-6 and TRBJ1-1; D not resolved. Per germline, CDR1 MNHNY and CDR2 SVGAGI (reference sequence). V was cut by 6 bases and J by 6 bases, with 8 bases left in between. The CDR3 is 11 residues long. For the CDR3, the DNA is TGTGCCAGCAGCCTGGGCCCTGAAGCTTTCTTT. As protein: CASSLGPEAFF.

Worth noting for this clone: The sample carries other DNA sequences with the same CDR3. This chain connects TRBV19 to TRBJ1-6; 8 nucleotides line up with TRBD1. CDR3 length: 16 amino acids. Germline V gene sequence: CDR1 LNHDA, CDR2 SQIVND (reference sequence). After removal of 6 bases from V and 7 bases from J, the junction contained 11 bases not matched to a gene. The CDR3 sequence is CASSPDRVALNSPLHF. DNA for the CDR3: TGTGCCAGTAGCCCGGACAGGGTGGCCCTCAATTCACCCCTCCACTTT.

This sequence joins TRBV5-4 and TRBJ1-2, with D unresolved. V was trimmed by 0 bases and J by 2 bases, leaving 8 bases between them. CDR1 and CDR2 from the germline V gene are SGHNT and YYREEE (reference sequence). The CDR3 extends over 14 amino acids. CDR3 loop: CASSLVRENYGYTF. The CDR3 coding sequence is TGTGCCAGCAGCTTGGTTAGAGAGAACTATGGCTACACCTTC.

This sequence joins TRBV5-1 and TRBJ2-7, with TRBD2 as a possible D gene (5 bases). Germline CDR1 is SGHRS and CDR2 is YFSETQ. The CDR3 length is 16 residues. V lost 0 bases and J lost 4, with 17 bases in between. CDR3 bases: TGCGCCAGCAGCTTGGGCGGCATCCGGGGTTGGTACGAGCAGTACTTC. Amino acids: CASSLGGIRGWYEQYF. The variable domain in full, completed from reference TRBV5-1 and TRBJ2-7, reads KAGVTQTPRYLIKTRGQQVTLSCSPISGHRSVSWYQQTPGQGLQFLFEYFSETQRNKGNFPGRFSGRQFSNSRSEMNVSTLELGDSALYLCASSLGGIRGWYEQYFGPGTRLTVT.

V gene TRBV4-1 combines with J gene TRBJ1-2; 9 positions match TRBD1. The germline V gene has CDR1 MGHRA and CDR2 YSYEKL. The CDR3 totals 15 residues. V dropped 1 base and J dropped 4; count of bases not matched to a gene: 4. CDR3 in amino acids: CASSQVTGGSYGYTF. CDR3 in DNA: TGCGCCAGCAGCCAAGTTACAGGGGGCTCCTATGGCTACACCTTC.

The V gene is TRBV5-6, the J gene TRBJ2-2; D might be TRBD1 (5 bases). The V gene's germline CDR1 is SGHDT and CDR2 YYEEEE. CDR3 length: 15 residues. V dropped 4 bases and J dropped 1 base, with 11 bases sitting between them. CDR3 amino acids: CASSLTTENTGELFF. CDR3 in DNA: TGTGCCAGCAGCCTGACGACAGAGAACACCGGGGAGCTGTTTTTT.

Concerning this clone: One junction end does not reproduce the germline sequence, and a read error may be involved. Other DNA sequences of this sample code for an identical CDR3. The rearrangement joins TRBV27 to TRBJ1-6, with D maybe TRBD1 (6 bases). This CDR3 is 16 amino acids long. Germline values: CDR1 MNHEY, CDR2 SMNVEV (reference sequence). CDR3: CASSLGGASYNSPLHF. For the CDR3, the DNA is TGTGCCAGCAGTTTAGGGGGCGCGTCCTATAATTCCCCCCTCCACTTT.

The CDR3 is CASSPAASAHGYTF. The CDR3 DNA sequence: TGCGCCAGCAGCCCTGCGGCCTCCGCCCATGGCTACACCTTC. The chain has TRBV4-1 and TRBJ1-2; D not certain. The germline V and J ends were trimmed by 4 bases and 6 bases, with 15 bases remaining between them. The germline V gene has CDR1 MGHRA and CDR2 YSYEKL. This CDR3 has 14 residues.

This chain connects TRBV11-3 to TRBJ2-7, with D unresolved. Germline CDR1 is SGHNT and CDR2 is YENEEA. Between the trimmed V and J ends, which lost 2 bases and 2 bases, there was a span of 13 bases. The CDR3 length is 15 residues. CDR3 protein: CASSLNPGPTYEQYF. As DNA, the CDR3 is TGTGCCAGCAGCTTAAATCCGGGTCCCACCTACGAGCAGTACTTC.

The V gene is TRBV5-4, the J gene TRBJ1-2, with TRBD1 as a possible D gene (6 bases). This CDR3 region has 15 residues. Germline V gives CDR1 SGHNT, CDR2 YYREEE (reference sequence). The V gene lost 4 bases and the J gene lost 0 bases, with 13 bases spanning the gap. CDR3 DNA sequence: TGTGCCAGCAGCCCGGGGACACCTACTAACTATGGCTACACCTTC. Amino acid sequence: CASSPGTPTNYGYTF.

The chain employs TRBV2 and TRBJ1-1; a weak D match, TRBD1 (6 bases). Trimming shortened V by 8 bases and J by 3 bases, and 16 bases separated the two germline ends. The CDR3 is 14 residues long. Germline-derived CDR1 and CDR2 are SNHLY and FYNNEI. The CDR3 nucleotides read TGTGCCAGCGCGTCCCAAGGGGGGGACACTGAAGCTTTCTTT. Translated: CASASQGGDTEAFF.

This chain connects TRBV15 to TRBJ2-5, with 7 bases fitting TRBD2. V lost 5 bases and J lost 4; bases outside the gene matches: 16. CDR3 size: 17 residues. Germline CDR1 is LNHNV and CDR2 is YYDKDF (reference sequence). CDR3 sequence reads: CATSARIFGGSTETQYF. The DNA of the CDR3 is TGTGCCACCAGCGCAAGAATATTCGGGGGGTCCACAGAGACCCAGTACTTC.

CDR3 nucleotides: TGTGCCAGCAGTGAACTAGCGGGGGGGCAAGAGACCCAGTACTTC. This codes for CASSELAGGQETQYF. V is TRBV6-1 and J is TRBJ2-5, with 12 nucleotides matching TRBD2. The J segment lost 2 bases and the V segment lost 2 bases, leaving 0 bases of the junction unmatched. From germline, CDR1 is MNHNS and CDR2 SASEGT. The CDR3 is 15 residues long.

The V call is TRBV15, the J call TRBJ1-2; perhaps TRBD1 as D (6 bases). The CDR3 covers 15 residues. Trimming took off 0 bases at V and 7 bases at J, with 15 bases between the two ends. Germline V lookup: CDR1 LNHNV, CDR2 YYDKDF (reference sequence). CDR3 loop: CATSRDRTGLVGYTF. The CDR3 nucleotides read TGTGCCACCAGCAGAGACCGTACAGGGCTGGTTGGCTACACCTTC. The full variable domain, with the rest looked up from reference TRBV15 and TRBJ1-2, is DAMVIQNPRYQVTQFGKPVTLSCSQTLNHNVMYWYQQKSSQAPKLLFHYYDKDFNNEADTPDNFQSRRPNTSFCFLDIRSPGLGDTAMYLCATSRDRTGLVGYTFGSGTRLTVV.

The chain carries TRBV18 and TRBJ1-5, with D hard to call. The CDR3 is made up of 15 amino acids. V lost 2 bases and J lost 0, with 8 bases in between. The V gene's germline CDR1 is KGHSH and CDR2 LQKENI. CDR3: CASSPAEGSNQPQHF. Here the CDR3 DNA reads TGTGCCAGCTCACCAGCTGAGGGTAGCAATCAGCCCCAGCATTTT.

The rearrangement joins TRBV20-1 to TRBJ1-1; possibly TRBD1 for D (5 bases). Germline V CDR1 and CDR2: DFQATT, SNEGSKA (reference sequence). The V gene lost 0 bases and the J gene lost 10 bases, with 9 bases spanning the gap. This CDR3 comprises 11 residues. The CDR3 loop is CSARESGIAFF. The CDR3 DNA sequence: TGCAGTGCTAGAGAGTCAGGGATAGCTTTCTTT.

The chain combines TRBV6-1 with TRBJ2-3; maybe TRBD2 (6 bases). This CDR3 is 18 amino acids long. Trimming pared 2 bases from V and 2 bases from J, leaving 20 bases between. Germline CDR1 reads MNHNS; CDR2 reads SASEGT. CDR3 sequence: CASSERRRGRLSTDTQYF. The CDR3 DNA is TGTGCCAGCAGTGAAAGGCGGAGGGGCCGACTATCCACAGATACGCAGTATTTT.

The chain carries TRBV10-3 and TRBJ1-2; weak D call: TRBD1 (5 bases). V shed 8 bases and J shed 0 bases, with 7 bases lying between them. This CDR3 contains 12 residues. In germline, CDR1 is ENHRY, CDR2 SYGVKD. CDR3 residues: CAIAGTNYGYTF. CDR3 nucleotides: TGTGCCATCGCAGGGACTAACTATGGCTACACCTTC.

The chain has TRBV7-6 and TRBJ2-1; D is possibly TRBD2 (5 bases). Looked up from germline, CDR1 is SGHVS and CDR2 is FNYEAQ. The V gene lost 5 bases and the J gene lost 4 bases, with 9 bases spanning the gap. CDR3 size: 13 residues. DNA of the CDR3: TGTGCCAGCAGCATCACGGGGTACAATGAGCAGTTCTTC. Translated, it gives CASSITGYNEQFF.